Here is one TCR beta chain with its context. The record originates from a study of blood T cell repertoires in COVID-19. CDR1 is MNHEY and CDR2 is SMNVEV in the germline V gene (reference sequence). The CDR3 sequence is 13 residues long. V was trimmed by 3 bases and J by 6 bases, leaving 8 bases between them. Sequenced by immunoSEQ multiplex PCR; TCRdb stores in-frame clones only, minus some. The data show around 300,000 clones, about 83% seen once. The source of this sequence is a woman in her forties who had recovered from COVID-19. Sequencing used PBMCs or T cells enriched from blood (not recorded which). The genes are TRBV27 and TRBJ2-2, with D perhaps TRBD2 (5 bases). CDR3 sequence: CASSFRESGELFF. CDR3 coding DNA: TGTGCCAGCAGTTTCCGGGAATCCGGGGAGCTGTTTTTT.